These 15 T cell receptor beta chains came from one sample sequenced in a study of T cell responses to AZD1222 COVID-19 vaccine. Repertoires were generated with immunoSEQ multiplex PCR, while TCRdb's copy carries only in-frame clones and drops some. The top ten hold around 17% of the sample, which has fewer than 150,000 clones, around 83% seen once. The input for sequencing was peripheral blood, taken 28 days after the second AZD1222 dose. The receptor source for this set is an adult who received the AZD1222 COVID-19 vaccine.

This rearrangement joins TRBV3-1 (or the pseudogene TRBV3-2) to TRBJ2-4, with 7 bases lining up with TRBD2. With V trimmed by 2 bases and J by 2 bases, 3 bases remained unmatched. The CDR3 has 15 amino acids. Germline values: CDR1 LGHDT, CDR2 YNNKEL (reference sequence). This CDR3 is CASSQPGGTKNIQYF. The CDR3 DNA reads as TGTGCCAGCAGCCAACCCGGGGGGACCAAAAACATTCAGTACTTC.

This chain uses TRBV11-2 with TRBJ2-1, with D possibly being TRBD1 (5 bases). Trimming pared 7 bases from V and 7 bases from J, leaving 20 bases between. The CDR3 consists of 15 residues. Germline V lookup: CDR1 SGHAT, CDR2 FQNNGV. CDR3 in amino acids: CASKSLGPGLNEQFF. The CDR3 DNA is TGTGCCAGCAAAAGCTTAGGGCCAGGGTTGAATGAGCAGTTCTTC.

The J gene is TRBJ2-5, the V gene TRBV28; D assignment may be TRBD1 or TRBD2 (5 bases each). The CDR3 has 15 amino acids. Per germline, CDR1 MDHEN and CDR2 SYDVKM. The V gene lost 6 bases and the J gene lost 4 bases, with 18 bases spanning the gap. CDR3 bases: TGTGCCAGCAGCCTCCCGGGACGCCGGCGAGAGACCCAGTACTTC. It yields the protein CASSLPGRRRETQYF.

This chain uses TRBV30 with TRBJ2-6, with D maybe TRBD1 (6 bases). Germline V gene data show CDR1 as GTSNPN and CDR2 as SVGIG (reference sequence). CDR3 length: 16 residues. V lost 7 bases and J lost 0, with 16 bases in between. The CDR3 is CAFSTGAVSGANVLTF. DNA of the CDR3: TGTGCCTTCTCGACAGGCGCCGTCTCTGGGGCCAACGTCCTGACTTTC.

The chain employs TRBV4-1 and TRBJ1-4, with 7 bases fitting TRBD1. The trim removed 3 bases at V and 8 bases at J, leaving 21 bases unmatched. Germline CDR1 reads MGHRA; CDR2 reads YSYEKL. CDR3 length equals 19 residues. This chain's CDR3 is CASSHSRPKGQGVREKLFF. The CDR3 DNA sequence: TGCGCCAGCAGCCATTCCAGGCCCAAGGGGCAGGGGGTTCGAGAAAAACTGTTTTTT.

The rearrangement uses TRBV5-1 and TRBJ2-7; 7 bases align to TRBD1. The CDR3 totals 14 residues. Trimming at V came to 4 bases and at J to 4 bases, leaving 8 bases not matched to a gene. Germline CDR1 and CDR2: SGHRS and YFSETQ. The CDR3 here is CASSPTGTVYEQYF. CDR3 nucleotide sequence: TGCGCCAGCAGCCCTACCGGGACAGTATACGAGCAGTACTTC. The full variable domain, completed using reference TRBV5-1 and TRBJ2-7, is KAGVTQTPRYLIKTRGQQVTLSCSPISGHRSVSWYQQTPGQGLQFLFEYFSETQRNKGNFPGRFSGRQFSNSRSEMNVSTLELGDSALYLCASSPTGTVYEQYFGPGTRLTVT.

This clone was picked up one time. This chain links TRBV9 with TRBJ2-4, with 10 bases matching TRBD1. CDR1 SGDLS and CDR2 YYNGEE come from the germline V gene. This CDR3 is 15 amino acids long. The J segment lost 6 bases and the V segment lost 0 bases, leaving 3 bases of the junction unmatched. The CDR3 DNA reads TGTGCCAGCAGCGTAGGACAGGGGGCTGGAAACATTCAGTACTTC. Protein: CASSVGQGAGNIQYF.

The rearrangement uses TRBV18 and TRBJ2-7; 8 nucleotides line up with TRBD2. The CDR3 has 20 amino acids. V was clipped by 4 bases and J by 6 bases; unmatched bases: 26. Germline CDR1 reads KGHSH; CDR2 reads LQKENI. The CDR3 DNA is TGTGCCAGCTCACTAGGTCTACCCAAAAAACCCGGGACTAGAACCTCCGAGCAGTACTTC. Translation: CASSLGLPKKPGTRTSEQYF.

This chain joins TRBV10-3 and TRBJ2-5; D assignment may be TRBD1 or TRBD2 (5 bases each). From germline, CDR1 is ENHRY and CDR2 SYGVKD. The CDR3 extends over 13 amino acids. V was trimmed by 7 bases and J by 0 bases, leaving 9 bases between them. The CDR3 DNA is TGTGCCATCATGGGGACCGACCAAGAGACCCAGTACTTC. As protein: CAIMGTDQETQYF.

This chain uses TRBV9 with TRBJ1-1, with D possibly matching TRBD1 (5 bases). CDR3 length: 13 residues. From germline, CDR1 is SGDLS and CDR2 YYNGEE. V lost 3 bases, J lost 6 bases, and 12 bases lay in between. CDR3 sequence reads: CASSGGWAAEAFF. The CDR3 DNA sequence: TGTGCCAGCAGCGGGGGGTGGGCTGCTGAAGCTTTCTTT. Full variable domain (outside the CDR3, taken from reference TRBV9 and TRBJ1-1): DSGVTQTPKHLITATGQRVTLRCSPRSGDLSVYWYQQSLDQGLQFLIQYYNGEERAKGNILERFSAQQFPDLHSELNLSSLELGDSALYFCASSGGWAAEAFFGQGTRLTVV.

This chain joins TRBV21-1 and TRBJ2-5; the DNA was not compared with TRBD2, the D call given in the table. TRBV21-1 is listed as a pseudogene. CDR3 length: 18 residues. The CDR3 sequence: CASSKLRYSRGGGETQYF. In DNA, the CDR3 is TGTGCCAGCAGCAAACTTCGTTACTCGCGGGGGGGCGGGGAGACCCAGTACTTC.

V and J are TRBV4-1 and TRBJ2-7; 8 positions match TRBD2. The length of the CDR3 is 17 residues. Germline CDR1 reads MGHRA; CDR2 reads YSYEKL. With V trimmed by 1 base and J by 1 base, 9 bases remained unmatched. The CDR3 loop reads CASSQGLLAGSSYEQYF. The CDR3, as DNA: TGCGCCAGCAGCCAAGGGTTGCTAGCGGGTTCATCCTACGAGCAGTACTTC.

The genes are TRBV7-3 and TRBJ2-1; 7 bases line up with TRBD2. The CDR3 sequence is 15 residues long. Trimming cost V 4 bases and J 10 bases; bases outside gene matches: 13. Germline V gene sequence: CDR1 SGHTA, CDR2 FQGTGA. This CDR3 reads CASSSGLGPGVEQFF. The CDR3 coding sequence is TGTGCCAGCAGCTCTGGACTAGGTCCGGGAGTAGAGCAGTTCTTC.

The chain has TRBV7-8 and TRBJ1-1, with a weak D call TRBD1 (5 bases). Germline-derived CDR1 and CDR2 are SGHVS and FQNEAQ. V was pared by 5 bases and J by 3 bases, with 10 bases between. There are 13 residues in the CDR3. The DNA for the CDR3 is TGTGCCAGCAGCCGTCAGGGAGACACTGAAGCTTTCTTT. Translating gives CASSRQGDTEAFF.

To note about this clone: Its ends do not fully match the called genes, so a read error is possible. This chain joins TRBV2 and TRBJ2-7; 8 bases are shared with TRBD1. Germline CDR1 is SNHLY and CDR2 is FYNNEI. This CDR3 region has 15 residues. The CDR3 region has the DNA TGTGCCAGCAGCGAAGGACAGGGCGGAAGCTACGAGCAGTACTTC. The encoded protein is CASSEGQGGSYEQYF.